A single sample is the source of the 8 T cell receptor beta chains below, sequenced in a study of T cell changes during pregnancy in multiple sclerosis. Data came from immunoSEQ multiplex PCR; TCRdb stores just in-frame clones and leaves some out. The sample carries some 39,000 clones, around nine tenths recorded once. The starting material was CD4+ T cells from peripheral blood mononuclear cells, obtained in the third trimester of pregnancy. The receptors originated from a female donor in good health, enrolled as a control in a pregnancy study.

The chain combines TRBV2 with TRBJ2-7; 9 nucleotides match TRBD1. The germline V gene encodes CDR1 SNHLY and CDR2 FYNNEI. The CDR3 has 14 residues. V shed 6 bases and J 5 bases; nucleotides not matched to a gene: 8. CDR3 residues: CASRPGQGSNEQYF. CDR3 bases: TGTGCCAGCAGACCGGGACAGGGATCTAACGAGCAGTACTTC.

The V call is TRBV15, the J call TRBJ1-2; 10 positions agree with TRBD1. The V gene's germline CDR1 is LNHNV and CDR2 YYDKDF (reference sequence). This CDR3 is 16 amino acids long. V dropped 0 bases and J dropped 7; count of bases not matched to a gene: 8. The DNA for the CDR3 is TGTGCCACCAGCAGAGATGTGAGACAGGGGGCGTCTGGCTACACCTTC. Protein: CATSRDVRQGASGYTF. The whole variable domain, remainder taken from reference TRBV15 and TRBJ1-2, is DAMVIQNPRYQVTQFGKPVTLSCSQTLNHNVMYWYQQKSSQAPKLLFHYYDKDFNNEADTPDNFQSRRPNTSFCFLDIRSPGLGDTAMYLCATSRDVRQGASGYTFGSGTRLTVV.

The J gene is TRBJ2-7, the V gene TRBV30, with D unclear. V was trimmed by 4 bases and J by 3 bases, leaving 16 bases between them. In germline, CDR1 is GTSNPN, CDR2 SVGIG (reference sequence). CDR3 length equals 14 residues. The CDR3 DNA reads TGTGCCTGGAACAGAGCCCCGAGAATCTACGAGCAGTACTTC. Translating gives CAWNRAPRIYEQYF.

This chain connects TRBV11-2 to TRBJ2-5, with 9 bases lining up with TRBD2. The CDR3 contains 14 residues. V dropped 3 bases and J dropped 5; count of bases not matched to a gene: 4. CDR1 and CDR2 (germline): SGHAT, FQNNGV. The CDR3 region is CASSFSLAGETQYF. The CDR3, as DNA: TGTGCCAGCAGCTTTAGTCTAGCGGGGGAGACCCAGTACTTC.

The chain is built from TRBV30 and TRBJ2-3, with 12 bases lining up with TRBD2. V lost 2 bases and J lost 6; bases outside the gene matches: 9. This CDR3 is 16 amino acids long. The germline V gene encodes CDR1 GTSNPN and CDR2 SVGIG (reference sequence). The chain's CDR3 is CAWSSASGGAWDTQYF. The DNA of the CDR3 is TGTGCCTGGAGTTCGGCTAGCGGGGGGGCATGGGATACGCAGTATTTT.

V is TRBV27 and J is TRBJ2-7, with a tentative D call TRBD2 (6 bases). Germline loops: CDR1 MNHEY, CDR2 SMNVEV (reference sequence). This CDR3 spans 16 amino acids. V dropped 3 bases and J dropped 2 bases, with 17 bases sitting between them. CDR3 in DNA: TGTGCCAGCAGTTTTTTGAATTTCGGGGGACCCTACGAGCAGTACTTC. Its translation: CASSFLNFGGPYEQYF.

This chain connects TRBV29-1 to TRBJ2-3; 15 bases match TRBD2. J gave up 5 bases and V 7 bases, and 7 bases lay outside the gene matches. This CDR3 is built from 15 residues. From germline, CDR1 is SQVTM and CDR2 ANQGSEA. As DNA, the CDR3 is TGCAGCGACGGGACTAGCGGGGGGTGGTTAGATACGCAGTATTTT. Translation: CSDGTSGGWLDTQYF.

V gene TRBV11-2 combines with J gene TRBJ2-7, with D hard to call. V was trimmed by 1 base and J by 4 bases, leaving 14 bases between them. This CDR3 is built from 15 residues. The germline V gene encodes CDR1 SGHAT and CDR2 FQNNGV. The CDR3 region has the DNA TGTGCCAGCAGCTTAGGGGTCGAAGGCGGTTACGAGCAGTACTTC. It translates to CASSLGVEGGYEQYF.